The 9 T cell receptor beta chains below come from one sample, sequenced in a study of T cells in Graves' hyperthyroidism and ophthalmopathy (dated by TCRdb to between 2017 and 2020). Library generation was performed with multiplex PCR. Sequencing was performed on an Illumina HiSeq 2000. The TCR beta CDR3 regions were amplified from RNA transcripts. The first round of RT-PCR for the TCR CDR3 was performed with the HTBI primer set and the Qiagen OneStep RT-PCR kit. Starting from the raw public reads, TCRdb applied fastp trimming at Q25, assembled clones with MiXCR and retained in-frame beta chains. Rows are combined by CDR3 protein, so each entry shows the most common genes and DNA. The sample table records around 700,000 distinct CDR3 sequences; under 45% of these occur just once. The ten top clones hold roughly 31% of the sample. Sequenced sample: blood. Every receptor here comes from a woman aged 40 to 49 with Graves' hyperthyroidism.

This sequence joins TRBV7-2 and TRBJ2-2, with TRBD1 as a possible D gene (6 bases). The CDR3 is 13 residues long. Germline V gene lookup returns CDR1 SGHTA and CDR2 FQGNSA. V lost 5 bases to trimming and J lost 7 bases, with 11 bases between them. The CDR3 spells CASSRTDVGELFF. DNA for the CDR3: TGTGCCAGCAGCCGGACAGACGTCGGGGAGCTGTTTTTT.

This chain links TRBV9 with TRBJ1-4; D is ambiguous. The CDR3 is 15 amino acids. CDR1 is SGDLS and CDR2 is YYNGEE in the germline V gene. V was clipped by 0 bases and J by 3 bases, with 9 bases between them. This chain's CDR3 is CASSVGPGANEKLFF. CDR3 nucleotide sequence: TGTGCCAGCAGCGTAGGACCGGGAGCTAATGAAAAACTGTTTTTT.

The chain couples TRBV28 to TRBJ1-6, with 7 bases fitting TRBD1. V lost 2 bases and J lost 12; bases outside the gene matches: 10. The CDR3 is 15 residues long. CDR1 and CDR2 (germline): MDHEN, SYDVKM. The CDR3 DNA reads TGTGCCAGCAGTTTACGGACAGGAGGAAATAGACCCCTCCACTTT. Amino acids: CASSLRTGGNRPLHF.

The CDR3 DNA reads as TGCAGTGCGAGGACAGGGGGCGCTGGTGAAAAACTGTTTTTT. Residues: CSARTGGAGEKLFF. The genes are TRBV20-1 and TRBJ1-4; 11 nucleotides agree with TRBD1. CDR3 length: 14 residues. Looked up from germline, CDR1 is DFQATT and CDR2 is SNEGSKA (reference sequence). V trimming: 6 bases; J trimming: 7 bases; junction bases outside the gene matches: 7.

In the case of this clonotype: This CDR3 fails to terminate in the conserved phenylalanine or tryptophan, so it likely reflects a read error. The chain employs TRBV10-3 and TRBJ2-5; D ambiguous. The germline V and J ends were trimmed by 5 bases and 1 base, with 5 bases remaining between them. The CDR3 runs 12 residues. Germline V gene sequence: CDR1 ENHRY, CDR2 SYGVKD. The CDR3 nucleotides are TGTGCCATCAGTCCGTCCCAAGAGACCCAGTACCTC. Its protein is CAISPSQETQYL.

This clonotype has just a few counts. The rearrangement links TRBV9 to TRBJ1-6; D call uncertain. CDR3 size: 15 residues. Germline assignment: CDR1 SGDLS and CDR2 YYNGEE. V was shortened by 4 bases and J by 5 bases, with 13 bases between the two germline ends. CDR3 sequence: CASSWEYEDNSPLHF. CDR3 in DNA: TGTGCCAGCAGCTGGGAATACGAGGATAATTCACCCCTCCACTTT.

This clonotype came up many times. This sequence joins TRBV29-1 and TRBJ2-5; 7 bases match TRBD1. The CDR3 totals 12 residues. Germline V lookup: CDR1 SQVTM, CDR2 ANQGSEA. With V trimmed by 1 base and J by 13 bases, 9 bases remained unmatched. CDR3 protein: CSVEVLGQSGYF. For the CDR3, the DNA is TGCAGCGTTGAAGTGTTGGGACAGTCAGGGTACTTC.

This clonotype showed up many times. The genes are TRBV14 and TRBJ1-1; D ambiguous. Trimming took off 4 bases at V and 4 bases at J, with 16 bases between the two ends. The V gene's germline CDR1 is SGHDN and CDR2 FVKESK. The CDR3 length is 15 residues. As DNA, the CDR3 is TGTGCCAGCAGCCGACGGACGGTGACGAGCACTGAAGCTTTCTTT. Its translation: CASSRRTVTSTEAFF.

The CDR3 loop is CREEAKDKNTEAFF. The CDR3 DNA is TGCAGGGAGGAAGCTAAAGATAAGAACACTGAAGCTTTCTTT. V gene TRBV20-1 combines with J gene TRBJ1-1; D gene uncertain. There are 14 residues in the CDR3. CDR1 is DFQATT, CDR2 SNEGSKA, per germline (reference sequence).